A selection of T cell receptor beta chains follows, all from one sample in a study of identical twins. TCRdb fed the 5' RACE reads into MiXCR, producing one record per CDR3 protein. Of about 890,000 distinct CDR3 sequences in the sample, roughly an eighth were seen once. A further study also used this sample, focusing on yellow fever vaccine responses in identical twins.

The sequencing input was PBMCs. The receptors here all came from a woman younger than 35 in good health. The CDR3 runs from the conserved cysteine through the conserved F or W. Each record gives: clone size, D gene, J gene, V gene, CDR3 protein, CDR3 DNA. D genes are given only for firm matches. Some rows mark clone size as missing; the rest say once, few, many or name a class of expanded clone.

>few|TRBD1|TRBJ2-1|TRBV27
CASSYLFRDSSYNEQFF
TGTGCCAGCAGTTACCTCTTCCGGGACAGCTCGTACAATGAGCAGTTCTTC
>-|-|TRBJ2-1|TRBV10-2
CASSRQPGLPGDEQFF
TGCGCCAGCAGTAGACAACCGGGACTCCCGGGGGATGAGCAGTTCTTC
>few|-|TRBJ1-1|TRBV3-1
CASSQVSDTEAFF
TGTGCCAGCAGCCAAGTGAGCGACACTGAAGCTTTCTTT
>many|TRBD1|TRBJ1-2|TRBV24-1
CATSDPGQGGNYGYTF
TGTGCCACCAGTGATCCGGGACAGGGGGGGAACTATGGCTACACCTTC
>few|-|TRBJ2-5|TRBV6-1
CAISPWTDNPQETQYF
TGTGCCATCTCCCCATGGACGGACAACCCCCAAGAGACCCAGTACTTC
>-|-|TRBJ2-1|TRBV24-1
CATSDSGRLARGQFF
TGTGCCACCAGTGACTCGGGACGTCTGGCGCGGGGGCAGTTCTTC
>few|-|TRBJ2-3|TRBV12-3/TRBV12-4
CASSRARATDTQYF
TGTGCCAGCAGTCGCGCTCGGGCCACAGATACGCAGTATTTT
>few|TRBD1|TRBJ1-5|TRBV12-3/TRBV12-4
CASRPTGGRQPQHF
TGTGCCAGCAGACCGACAGGGGGACGTCAGCCCCAGCATTTT
>few|-|TRBJ2-7|TRBV24-1
CATSDFGQPYEQYF
TGTGCCACCAGTGATTTTGGACAACCCTACGAGCAGTACTTC
>many|-|TRBJ1-1|TRBV12-3/TRBV12-4
CASSPGGHITEAFF
TGTGCCAGCAGTCCGGGAGGACATATCACTGAAGCTTTCTTT
>many|-|TRBJ2-3|TRBV20-1
CSASPHGAASTDTQYF
TGCAGTGCTAGCCCCCATGGGGCAGCTAGCACAGATACGCAGTATTTT
>-|-|TRBJ2-3|TRBV14
CASSHLRGLGTDTQYF
TGTGCCAGCAGCCACCTTCGGGGACTCGGCACAGATACGCAGTATTTT
>few|-|TRBJ1-1|TRBV29-1
CSVNGALDTEAFF
TGCAGCGTCAACGGGGCTTTGGACACTGAAGCTTTCTTT
>many|-|TRBJ2-1|TRBV12-3/TRBV12-4
CASSGSSRSFLLQFF
TGTGCCAGCAGTGGATCAAGCCGTTCCTTCCTATTGCAGTTCTTC
>many|TRBD1|TRBJ2-7|TRBV5-1
CASSRTGTYEQYF
TGCGCCAGCAGCAGGACAGGGACCTACGAGCAGTACTTC
>few|-|TRBJ2-1|TRBV7-2
CASSLSEEQFF
TGTGCCAGCAGCTTATCTGAGGAGCAGTTCTTC
>-|TRBD1|TRBJ2-2|TRBV12-3/TRBV12-4
CASSAWGTANTGELFF
TGTGCCAGCAGTGCATGGGGGACAGCGAACACCGGGGAGCTGTTTTTT
>few|-|TRBJ2-2|TRBV12-5
CASGTPPGELFF
TGTGCTAGTGGTACCCCCCCCGGGGAGCTGTTTTTT
>-|TRBD2|TRBJ2-2|TRBV11-2
CASSLVAGGSGELFF
TGTGCCAGCAGCTTAGTGGCCGGGGGGTCCGGGGAGCTGTTTTTT
>-|-|TRBJ1-1|TRBV7-2
CASSLTLTGRDTEAFF
TGTGCCAGCAGCTTAACACTGACAGGCAGGGACACTGAAGCTTTCTTT
>-|-|TRBJ1-2|TRBV4-1
CASSQIATDDYGYTF
TGCGCCAGCAGCCAAATAGCGACAGACGACTATGGCTACACCTTC
>-|-|TRBJ2-7|TRBV24-1
CATSDSGATPYEQYF
TGTGCCACCAGTGATTCGGGGGCGACCCCCTACGAGCAGTACTTC
>-|TRBD1|TRBJ1-1|TRBV7-2
CASSLATGVSTEAFF
TGTGCCAGCAGCTTAGCGACAGGGGTGAGCACTGAAGCTTTCTTT
>-|-|TRBJ2-3|TRBV10-1
CASSEVQGQGDTQYF
TGCGCCAGCAGTGAGGTACAGGGCCAGGGAGATACGCAGTATTTT
>-|TRBD2|TRBJ2-3|TRBV20-1
CCAREGLAGGTDTQYF
TGCTGTGCTAGAGAGGGACTAGCGGGAGGCACAGATACGCAGTATTTT
>-|-|TRBJ1-2|TRBV20-1
CSAMLQGSLNYGYTF
TGCAGTGCTATGCTACAGGGTTCCTTGAACTATGGCTACACCTTC
>few|TRBD2|TRBJ2-1|TRBV11-2
CASSTRGSGGGNEQFF
TGTGCCAGCAGCACCCGGGGTAGCGGGGGGGGCAATGAGCAGTTCTTC
>-|TRBD2|TRBJ2-3|TRBV12-3/TRBV12-4
CASSFIFGASGDTDTQYF
TGTGCCAGCAGTTTCATCTTCGGGGCTAGCGGGGACACAGATACGCAGTATTTT
>many|-|TRBJ1-5|TRBV24-1
CATSEIQGPQPQHF
TGTGCCACCAGTGAGATACAGGGACCTCAGCCCCAGCATTTT
>few|TRBD2|TRBJ2-1|TRBV6-1
CASRPTSGPTYNEQFF
TGTGCCAGCAGACCAACTAGCGGGCCTACTTACAATGAGCAGTTCTTC
>-|TRBD1|TRBJ1-2|TRBV29-1
CSVGFDRDYTF
TGCAGCGTTGGGTTCGACAGGGACTACACCTTC
>many|TRBD1|TRBJ1-5|TRBV27
CASSGTDNQPQHF
TGTGCCAGCAGTGGGACAGACAATCAGCCCCAGCATTTT
>few|TRBD1|TRBJ2-1|TRBV24-1
CATSVQGADEQFF
TGTGCCACCAGTGTCCAGGGGGCTGATGAGCAGTTCTTC
>many|-|TRBJ2-1|TRBV24-1
CATSDVAPKRFF
TGTGCCACCAGTGATGTTGCTCCAAAGCGGTTCTTC
>-|-|TRBJ1-2|TRBV28
CASRLMNYGYTF
TGTGCCAGCAGACTGATGAACTATGGCTACACCTTC
>few|TRBD2|TRBJ2-2|TRBV18
CASSPPGLSNTGELFF
TGTGCCAGCTCACCTCCGGGACTATCGAACACCGGGGAGCTGTTTTTT
>-|TRBD2|TRBJ2-3|TRBV12-3/TRBV12-4
CASSLAGGRGSTDTQYF
TGTGCCAGCAGTTTAGCAGGCGGGAGGGGAAGCACAGATACGCAGTATTTT
>-|-|TRBJ1-1|TRBV6-5
CASSLMDSTEAFF
TGTGCCAGCAGTTTAATGGACAGTACTGAAGCTTTCTTT
>-|-|TRBJ2-7|TRBV5-8
CASSGTDPDEQYF
TGTGCCAGCAGTGGAACGGATCCCGACGAGCAGTACTTC
>few|TRBD1|TRBJ2-3|TRBV20-1
CSARVGQGLHTDTQYF
TGCAGTGCTAGAGTGGGACAGGGACTCCACACAGATACGCAGTATTTT
>-|-|TRBJ1-4|TRBV6-5
CASSYSDSDEKLFF
TGTGCCAGCAGTTACTCGGATAGCGATGAAAAACTGTTTTTT
>-|-|TRBJ1-4|TRBV6-1
CASSEYDEKLFF
TGTGCCAGCAGTGAATACGATGAAAAACTGTTTTTT
>few|-|TRBJ2-7|TRBV9
CASSIGGYNEQYF
TGTGCCAGCAGCATCGGAGGGTACAACGAGCAGTACTTC
>few|-|TRBJ2-6|TRBV4-1
CASSQDRTEESSGANVLTF
TGCGCCAGCAGCCAAGATCGGACGGAAGAGAGCTCTGGGGCCAACGTCCTGACTTTC
>few|-|TRBJ2-7|TRBV6-5
CASSYSSRDHSYEQYF
TGTGCCAGCAGTTACTCATCCCGGGACCACTCCTACGAGCAGTACTTC
>-|TRBD2|TRBJ2-1|TRBV5-1
CASSPEGSGRYNEQFF
TGCGCCAGCAGCCCCGAAGGTAGCGGGAGGTACAATGAGCAGTTCTTC
>-|-|TRBJ2-2|TRBV15
CATRGTYTGELFF
TGTGCCACCCGAGGGACTTACACCGGGGAGCTGTTTTTT
>-|TRBD2|TRBJ2-3|TRBV20-1
CSATSGGPFTDTQYF
TGCAGTGCTACTAGCGGGGGGCCTTTCACAGATACGCAGTATTTT
>-|-|TRBJ2-5|TRBV27
CASSTQGLETQYF
TGTGCCAGCAGCACCCAAGGGCTGGAGACCCAGTACTTC
>-|-|TRBJ2-2|TRBV18
CASSRDREITGELFF
TGTGCCAGCTCACGGGACCGAGAAATCACCGGGGAGCTGTTTTTT
>-|TRBD1|TRBJ2-7|TRBV29-1
CSIFGTGSYEQYF
TGCAGCATTTTTGGGACAGGGAGCTACGAGCAGTACTTC
>-|TRBD2|TRBJ2-3|TRBV28
CASGVAGRTDTQYF
TGTGCCAGCGGGGTAGCGGGCCGCACAGATACGCAGTATTTT
>many|TRBD1|TRBJ1-1|TRBV6-1
CASSERTGRTEAFF
TGTGCCAGCAGTGAGAGGACAGGGAGGACTGAAGCTTTCTTT
>-|-|TRBJ2-1|TRBV6-1
CASSPREGAYNEQFF
TGTGCCAGCAGTCCTCGGGAAGGGGCCTACAATGAGCAGTTCTTC
>-|TRBD1|TRBJ2-5|TRBV5-1
CASKQDRGQETQYF
TGCGCCAGCAAGCAAGACAGGGGACAAGAGACCCAGTACTTC